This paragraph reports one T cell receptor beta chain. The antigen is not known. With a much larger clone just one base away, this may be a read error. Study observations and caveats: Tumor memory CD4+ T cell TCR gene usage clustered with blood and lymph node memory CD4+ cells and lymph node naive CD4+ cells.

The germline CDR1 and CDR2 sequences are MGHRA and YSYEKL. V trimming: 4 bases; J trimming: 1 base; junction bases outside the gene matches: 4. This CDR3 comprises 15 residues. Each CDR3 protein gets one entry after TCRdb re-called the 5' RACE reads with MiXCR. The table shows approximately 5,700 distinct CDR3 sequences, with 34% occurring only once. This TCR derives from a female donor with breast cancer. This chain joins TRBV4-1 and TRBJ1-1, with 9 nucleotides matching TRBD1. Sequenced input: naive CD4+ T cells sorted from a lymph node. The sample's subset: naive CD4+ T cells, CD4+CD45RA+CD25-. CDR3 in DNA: TGCGCCAGCAGCCCGGTGGGACAGGGGAACACTGAAGCTTTCTTT. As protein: CASSPVGQGNTEAFF.